Below, one T cell receptor (beta chain) is given with its context. This record comes from a study of T cell changes during pregnancy in multiple sclerosis. J gave up 1 base and V 0 bases, and 2 bases lay outside the gene matches. The CDR3 spans 15 residues. The germline V gene has CDR1 LNHNV and CDR2 YYDKDF (reference sequence). This table comes from immunoSEQ multiplex PCR, and its TCRdb copy is limited to in-frame clones, with some not included. Here the sample spans tens of thousands of clones, over 80% being singletons. The TCR originated in a female donor with multiple sclerosis, enrolled in a pregnancy study. The V gene is TRBV15, the J gene TRBJ2-7; TRBD1 aligns across 8 bases. The sample consisted of CD4+ T cells from peripheral blood mononuclear cells, taken before pregnancy. Here the CDR3 DNA reads TGTGCCACCAGCAGAGATTGGACAGGGTCCTACGAGCAGTACTTC. It translates to CATSRDWTGSYEQYF.